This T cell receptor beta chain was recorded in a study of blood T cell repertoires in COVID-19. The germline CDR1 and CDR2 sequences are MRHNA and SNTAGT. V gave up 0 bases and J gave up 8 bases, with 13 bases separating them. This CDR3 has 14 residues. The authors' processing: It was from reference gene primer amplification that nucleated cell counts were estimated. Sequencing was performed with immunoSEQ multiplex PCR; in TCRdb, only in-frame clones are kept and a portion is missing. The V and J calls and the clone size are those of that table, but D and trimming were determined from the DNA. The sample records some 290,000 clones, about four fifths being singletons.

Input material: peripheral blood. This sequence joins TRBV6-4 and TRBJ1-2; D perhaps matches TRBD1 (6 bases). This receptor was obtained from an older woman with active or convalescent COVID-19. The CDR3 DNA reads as TGTGCCAGCAGTGACTCGGCAGGGGTAGGCGGCTACACCTTC. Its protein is CASSDSAGVGGYTF.